This T cell receptor beta chain is from a study of T cell repertoires in cytomegalovirus infection. About the research overall: As its CMV epitopes, the study selected recently identified HLA-C-restricted and well-studied HLA-B-restricted targets. A matching HLA type, together with CMV infection, was signaled by public TCR beta signatures. Study observations and caveats: Of the TCR beta families, the public ones yielded a cumulative frequency that identified carriers of CMV plus the relevant HLA.

MiXCR, applied by TCRdb to the reads, yields one record per CDR3 protein. There are a few hundred thousand distinct CDR3 sequences in the sample; almost 40% occur only once, and 48% lies in the top ten. Remarks on this clonotype: Antigen: not known.

The TCR comes from a human donor in good health (CMV status not recorded). Some clones in this sample may be carry-over from other donors' samples. The sequenced sample was cultured PBMCs, obtained from culture after CMV antigen stimulation.

CDR3 sequence: CATSGTGGPGYEQYF. The CDR3 DNA is TGTGCCACCTCGGGGACAGGGGGCCCGGGGTACGAGCAGTACTTC. The chain has TRBV2 and TRBJ2-7; TRBD1 agrees at 12 bases. The V and J ends lost 10 bases and 4 bases, in that order; junction bases with no gene match: 11. CDR1 is SNHLY, CDR2 FYNNEI, per germline. The CDR3 loop spans 15 amino acids.